These 5 T cell receptor beta chains came from one sample sequenced in a study of T cells in Graves' hyperthyroidism and ophthalmopathy. RNA transcripts yielded amplified TCR beta CDR3 regions. In the first-round RT-PCR of the TCR CDR3, the HTBI primer set was used. MiXCR, run by TCRdb on the multiplex PCR reads, gives a single entry per CDR3 protein. The repertoire includes 600,000 or so distinct CDR3 sequences, under 60% of them detected once, and nearly 8.5% sits in the top ten. Sequenced: peripheral blood or thyroid tissue (not recorded which). Receptor source: a woman aged 18-29 years with Graves' hyperthyroidism.

V gene TRBV29-1 combines with J gene TRBJ1-2; perhaps TRBD1 as D (5 bases). CDR3 length: 12 amino acids. The V and J ends lost 8 bases and 4 bases respectively, with 14 bases between them. Germline V gives CDR1 SQVTM, CDR2 ANQGSEA. The CDR3 DNA follows: TGCAGCCAAGAGAGGGGTAGCTATGGCTACACCTTC. This translates into CSQERGSYGYTF.

The chain employs TRBV29-1 and TRBJ1-2; TRBD1 matches at 9 bases. The CDR3 is made up of 12 amino acids. The V and J ends lost 7 bases and 3 bases, in that order; junction bases with no gene match: 3. Germline V lookup: CDR1 SQVTM, CDR2 ANQGSEA. The CDR3, as DNA: TGCAGCGGCAGGACAGGGGACTATGGCTACACCTTC. Protein product: CSGRTGDYGYTF.

This clonotype was counted many times. This chain uses TRBV2 with TRBJ1-5, with 7 bases lining up with TRBD1. V dropped 7 bases and J dropped 1; count of bases not matched to a gene: 4. The CDR3 covers 14 residues. The germline CDR1 and CDR2 sequences are SNHLY and FYNNEI. The CDR3 protein is CASILDRSNQPQHF. The DNA for the CDR3 is TGTGCCAGCATTCTGGACAGGAGCAATCAGCCCCAGCATTTT.

Regarding this clonotype: At one end, the junction sequence differs from germline, possibly due to a read error. The chain combines TRBV10-3 with TRBJ2-7; TRBD2 aligns across 7 bases. The CDR3 loop spans 17 amino acids. Per germline, CDR1 ENHRY and CDR2 SYGVKD. The CDR3 loop is CASSSLRGVEDSYEQYF. The DNA of the CDR3 is TGTGCCAGCAGTTCCCTCCGGGGGGTTGAGGACTCCTACGAGCAGTACTTC.

This clonotype has a handful of counts. The chain has TRBV7-9 and TRBJ1-2; 8 bases fit TRBD1. Losses at the gene ends were 5 bases for V and 1 base for J; bases not matched to a gene: 6. Germline V gives CDR1 SEHNR, CDR2 FQNEAQ (reference sequence). CDR3 length: 15 amino acids. The CDR3 loop reads CASSARTGYNYGYTF. In DNA, the CDR3 is TGTGCCAGCAGCGCCCGGACAGGGTATAACTATGGCTACACCTTC.